This entry lists 30 T cell receptor beta chains sequenced from one sample in a study of OX40 agonist ivuxolimab in advanced cancers. The assay was immunoSEQ multiplex PCR, and TCRdb's table has in-frame clones only and misses some. The table has about 89,000 clones, about nine tenths seen once. This material consisted of CD4+ or CD8+ T cells sorted from blood, taken in a trial of the OX40 agonist ivuxolimab. These TCRs come from an adult with an advanced solid tumor such as melanoma, head and neck, liver or kidney cancer.

The chain carries TRBV19 and TRBJ2-7; D not certain. The CDR3 is made up of 13 amino acids. The germline V gene has CDR1 LNHDA and CDR2 SQIVND (reference sequence). V gave up 3 bases and J gave up 2 bases, with 8 bases separating them. DNA for the CDR3: TGTGCCAGTAGTATCGGTACTCCCTACGAGCAGTACTTC. Translated, it gives CASSIGTPYEQYF.

The J gene is TRBJ2-3, the V gene TRBV7-9; TRBD1 matches 8 bases. Germline-derived CDR1 and CDR2 are SEHNR and FQNEAQ (reference sequence). This CDR3 has 15 residues. With 1 base clipped from V and 2 bases from J, the junction kept 2 bases outside the gene matches. This chain's CDR3 is CASSLGTGYTDTQYF. CDR3 DNA: TGTGCCAGCAGCTTAGGGACAGGGTACACAGATACGCAGTATTTT.

The chain combines TRBV11-2 with TRBJ2-7; 7 bases agree with TRBD1. V shed 0 bases and J 6 bases; nucleotides not matched to a gene: 8. The CDR3 extends over 15 amino acids. Germline CDR1 reads SGHAT; CDR2 reads FQNNGV. CDR3 residues: CASSLDLVGGSEQYF. Here the CDR3 DNA reads TGTGCCAGCAGCTTAGATCTGGTAGGGGGCAGCGAGCAGTACTTC.

The chain carries TRBV5-1 and TRBJ2-7; D not certain. Per germline, CDR1 SGHRS and CDR2 YFSETQ. The CDR3 contains 11 residues. Trimming shortened V by 3 bases and J by 4 bases, and 5 bases separated the two germline ends. The CDR3 reads CASSSNYEQYF. The CDR3 DNA reads as TGCGCCAGCAGCTCGAATTACGAGCAGTACTTC.

The sample holds one count of this clone. The chain links TRBV18 to TRBJ2-5; possibly TRBD2 for D (5 bases). This CDR3 is built from 14 residues. Germline V gene lookup returns CDR1 KGHSH and CDR2 LQKENI. V was shortened by 3 bases and J by 2 bases, with 10 bases between the two germline ends. The DNA for the CDR3 is TGTGCCAGCTCACCGCCCAGCGGACAAGAGACCCAGTACTTC. Its translation is CASSPPSGQETQYF.

This rearrangement joins TRBV29-1 to TRBJ2-7; 11 nucleotides agree with TRBD1. Trimming took 5 bases from V and 3 from J; bases not matched to a gene: 6. This CDR3 has 14 amino acids. The germline V gene has CDR1 SQVTM and CDR2 ANQGSEA. The chain's CDR3 is CSVIPGTGGYEQYF. The DNA for the CDR3 is TGCAGCGTTATCCCCGGGACAGGGGGCTACGAGCAGTACTTC.

The chain recombines TRBV7-2 with TRBJ2-7, with 8 bases fitting TRBD2. Germline V lookup: CDR1 SGHTA, CDR2 FQGNSA. The CDR3 runs to 19 residues. Trimming removed 1 base from V and 5 bases from J; junction bases left unmatched: 19. This chain's CDR3 is CASSLETPGLGAPRDEQYF. CDR3 in DNA: TGTGCCAGCAGCTTAGAAACACCGGGACTAGGTGCCCCCAGGGACGAGCAGTACTTC.

J is TRBJ2-5 and V is TRBV7-2, with D unclear. V lost 2 bases and J lost 5, with 6 bases in between. The CDR3 runs to 12 residues. CDR1 is SGHTA, CDR2 FQGNSA, per germline. CDR3 sequence reads: CASSLYGETQYF. In DNA, the CDR3 is TGTGCCAGCAGCTTATATGGGGAGACCCAGTACTTC.

The chain has TRBV10-1 and TRBJ2-3, with 9 bases that match TRBD2. Looked up from germline, CDR1 is WNHNN and CDR2 is SYGVQD (reference sequence). Trimming cost V 5 bases and J 6 bases; bases outside gene matches: 15. The CDR3 is 17 amino acids. The CDR3 DNA follows: TGCGCCAGCAGTCCCCTCGTTAGCGGGAGTAGCAGGGATACGCAGTATTTT. This codes for CASSPLVSGSSRDTQYF.

The chain recombines TRBV10-3 with TRBJ2-2, with unresolved D. The V gene lost 0 bases and the J gene lost 6 bases, with 2 bases spanning the gap. The CDR3 sequence is 12 residues long. Germline V lookup: CDR1 ENHRY, CDR2 SYGVKD. CDR3: CAISESAGELFF. DNA of the CDR3: TGTGCCATCAGTGAGTCAGCCGGGGAGCTGTTTTTT.

This clone has just one count. The V gene is TRBV5-1, the J gene TRBJ2-5; perhaps TRBD2 as D (5 bases). The CDR3 length is 14 residues. Germline CDR1 and CDR2: SGHRS and YFSETQ. The V and J ends lost 2 bases and 5 bases respectively, with 13 bases between them. In DNA, the CDR3 is TGCGCCAGCAGCTTCTCTAGCACGGGCGAGACCCAGTACTTC. It codes for CASSFSSTGETQYF.

The genes are TRBV4-3 and TRBJ2-1, with TRBD2 matching over 12 bases. The CDR3 totals 15 residues. The ends lost 4 bases at V and 8 bases at J; junction bases unmatched: 6. Germline CDR1 and CDR2: LGHNA and YSLEER. The CDR3 spells CASSLETSGSYEQFF. The CDR3 DNA sequence: TGCGCCAGCAGCCTAGAGACTAGCGGGAGTTATGAGCAGTTCTTC.

The V and J genes are TRBV7-8 and TRBJ1-6; 8 bases line up with TRBD1. Trimming cost V 5 bases and J 7 bases; bases outside gene matches: 13. The CDR3 length is 17 residues. Germline CDR1 is SGHVS and CDR2 is FQNEAQ. The CDR3 bases are TGTGCCAGCAGCCCCTCGGCCGGGACAGGTTGGAATTCACCCCTCCACTTT. Translated, it gives CASSPSAGTGWNSPLHF.

V gene TRBV5-1 combines with J gene TRBJ1-1; D possibly corresponds to TRBD1 (5 bases). Trimming shortened V by 3 bases and J by 1 base, and 10 bases separated the two germline ends. The CDR3 consists of 14 residues. Germline V CDR1 and CDR2: SGHRS, YFSETQ. The DNA for the CDR3 is TGCGCCAGCAGCTCTCAGGGTGGGAACACTGAAGCTTTCTTT. Translating it yields CASSSQGGNTEAFF.

In its sample, this clone was seen a few times. The chain is built from TRBV6-6 and TRBJ1-6, with D uncertain. CDR3 length: 14 amino acids. CDR1 and CDR2 (germline): MNHNY, SVGAGI (reference sequence). With 2 bases removed from V and 7 bases from J, the gap between germline ends came to 9 bases. The CDR3 DNA sequence: TGTGCCAGCAGTTACCAGAGATCGAATTCACCCCTCCACTTT. The encoded protein is CASSYQRSNSPLHF.

The chain has TRBV5-1 and TRBJ1-6, with D tentatively TRBD1 (5 bases). This CDR3 has 17 amino acids. CDR1 is SGHRS, CDR2 YFSETQ, per germline. With 3 bases removed from V and 0 bases from J, the gap between germline ends came to 13 bases. CDR3 amino acids: CASSWGTESSYNSPLHF. CDR3 DNA sequence: TGCGCCAGCAGCTGGGGGACGGAGAGCTCCTATAATTCACCCCTCCACTTT.

V usage is TRBV27 and J usage is TRBJ2-5, with TRBD2 as a possible D gene (5 bases). Trimming pared 4 bases from V and 4 bases from J, leaving 7 bases between. Germline CDR1 and CDR2: MNHEY and SMNVEV (reference sequence). The CDR3 is 12 residues long. CDR3 protein: CASSSGVETQYF. The CDR3, as DNA: TGTGCCAGCAGTTCCGGGGTAGAGACCCAGTACTTC.

V usage is TRBV19 and J usage is TRBJ2-1; 7 nucleotides align to TRBD2. This CDR3 contains 15 residues. The V and J ends lost 9 bases and 3 bases, in that order; junction bases with no gene match: 11. Germline CDR1 reads LNHDA; CDR2 reads SQIVND (reference sequence). CDR3: CASCLGGDNYNEQFF. CDR3 DNA sequence: TGTGCCAGCTGCCTGGGGGGGGATAACTACAATGAGCAGTTCTTC.

The gene calls are TRBV4-3 and TRBJ2-1, with D possibly called TRBD1 or TRBD2 (6 bases each). Trimming cost V 0 bases and J 4 bases, with 19 bases left between them. From germline, CDR1 is LGHNA and CDR2 YSLEER. The CDR3 sequence is 18 residues long. In nucleotides, the CDR3 is TGCGCCAGCAGCCAAGAAGGGGGTCGGGCGGGGCCTTACAATGAGCAGTTCTTC. Its protein is CASSQEGGRAGPYNEQFF.

The genes are TRBV2 and TRBJ2-7, with TRBD1 identical over 8 bases. V lost 8 bases and J lost 7; bases outside the gene matches: 13. In germline, CDR1 is SNHLY, CDR2 FYNNEI. The CDR3 loop spans 14 amino acids. The CDR3 here is CASSQGATDSEQYF. The CDR3 coding sequence is TGTGCCAGCTCCCAGGGGGCAACTGACTCTGAGCAGTACTTC.

A remark on this clone: This same CDR3 is encoded by further DNA sequences in the sample. The V call is TRBV28, the J call TRBJ2-2, with no clear D. CDR3 length: 12 amino acids. Trimming left V 4 bases short and J 2 bases short, with 2 bases between. Germline CDR1 and CDR2: MDHEN and SYDVKM. Here the CDR3 DNA reads TGTGCCAGCAGTTCAAACACCGGGGAGCTGTTTTTT. Protein product: CASSSNTGELFF.

The V and J genes are TRBV5-1 and TRBJ2-1; 11 bases match TRBD2. The V gene end was trimmed by 3 bases and the J gene end by 4 bases; junction bases not matched to a gene: 6. This CDR3 has 16 amino acids. Germline CDR1 and CDR2: SGHRS and YFSETQ. The CDR3 nucleotides read TGCGCCAGCAGCTACATTACTAGCGGGGGTTACAATGAGCAGTTCTTC. Its protein product is CASSYITSGGYNEQFF.

The chain carries TRBV2 and TRBJ1-2; weak D call: TRBD1 (5 bases). In germline, CDR1 is SNHLY, CDR2 FYNNEI. The CDR3 totals 13 residues. Trimming took 5 bases from V and 2 from J, leaving 9 bases between them. The CDR3 DNA follows: TGTGCCAGCAGTTTGACAGAGAACTATGGCTACACCTTC. Amino acid sequence: CASSLTENYGYTF.

J is TRBJ2-5 and V is TRBV2; no clear D. The CDR3 is made up of 12 amino acids. Germline V CDR1 and CDR2: SNHLY, FYNNEI. Trimming left V 4 bases short and J 7 bases short, with 10 bases between. The CDR3: CASSGGFGTQYF. The CDR3 bases are TGTGCCAGCAGTGGGGGTTTCGGGACCCAGTACTTC.

V is TRBV18 and J is TRBJ1-4; possible D gene TRBD1, 6 bases. The germline V gene has CDR1 KGHSH and CDR2 LQKENI. V was cut by 4 bases and J by 4 bases, with 13 bases left in between. This CDR3 has 15 amino acids. CDR3 amino acids: CASSLQTGVNEKLFF. The CDR3 DNA reads TGTGCCAGCTCACTTCAGACAGGAGTTAATGAAAAACTGTTTTTT.

This chain joins TRBV18 and TRBJ2-7; 9 bases agree with TRBD1. V shed 0 bases and J 3 bases; nucleotides not matched to a gene: 3. The CDR3 extends over 15 amino acids. The germline V gene encodes CDR1 KGHSH and CDR2 LQKENI. CDR3 nucleotide sequence: TGTGCCAGCTCACCACCGGGACAGGGAGACTACGAGCAGTACTTC. This codes for CASSPPGQGDYEQYF. Based on the CDR3 plus reference TRBV18 and TRBJ2-7, the full variable domain is NAGVMQNPRHLVRRRGQEARLRCSPMKGHSHVYWYRQLPEEGLKFMVYLQKENIIDESGMPKERFSAEFPKEGPSILRIQQVVRGDSAAYFCASSPPGQGDYEQYFGPGTRLTVT.

The chain links TRBV7-2 to TRBJ2-1; D is ambiguous. The V gene lost 5 bases and the J gene lost 6 bases, with 17 bases spanning the gap. Germline CDR1 reads SGHTA; CDR2 reads FQGNSA. The CDR3 totals 15 residues. CDR3 amino acids: CASSPVGSLGNEQFF. The CDR3 DNA reads TGTGCCAGCAGCCCCGTGGGGTCCCTTGGCAATGAGCAGTTCTTC.

This rearrangement joins TRBV19 to TRBJ2-6; D is perhaps TRBD1 (6 bases). The V gene's germline CDR1 is LNHDA and CDR2 SQIVND (reference sequence). The CDR3 has 17 amino acids. With 6 bases removed from V and 0 bases from J, the gap between germline ends came to 15 bases. The CDR3 is CASSPGHLSSGANVLTF. In DNA form, the CDR3 reads TGTGCCAGTAGCCCGGGACATCTGAGCTCTGGGGCCAACGTCCTGACTTTC.

V and J are TRBV6-1 and TRBJ1-6, with unresolved D. Looked up from germline, CDR1 is MNHNS and CDR2 is SASEGT. Trimming cost V 9 bases and J 8 bases, with 17 bases left between them. The CDR3 is 14 amino acids. The CDR3 region is CARRRRGLHSPLHF. CDR3 nucleotides: TGTGCCAGGCGTCGTCGGGGTCTTCATTCACCCCTCCACTTT.

J is TRBJ2-7 and V is TRBV6-1, with 10 nucleotides matching TRBD1. Trimming took 7 bases from V and 4 from J; bases not matched to a gene: 10. Per the germline V gene, CDR1 is MNHNS and CDR2 is SASEGT. The CDR3 loop spans 15 amino acids. CDR3 nucleotide sequence: TGTGCCAGCAAAACACAGACAGGGGGCTGGTACGAGCAGTACTTC. Encoded protein: CASKTQTGGWYEQYF.